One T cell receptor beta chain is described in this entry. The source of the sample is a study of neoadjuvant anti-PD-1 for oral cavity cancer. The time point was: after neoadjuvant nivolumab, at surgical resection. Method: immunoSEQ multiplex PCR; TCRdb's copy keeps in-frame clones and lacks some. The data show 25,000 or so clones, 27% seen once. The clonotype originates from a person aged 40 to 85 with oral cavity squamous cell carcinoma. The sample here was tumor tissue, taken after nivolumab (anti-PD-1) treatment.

The CDR3 DNA reads TGTGCCAGCAGTCAACGGGGAAGCACCGGGGAGCTGTTTTTT. It translates to CASSQRGSTGELFF. This rearrangement joins TRBV6-4 to TRBJ2-2, with D perhaps TRBD2 (5 bases). CDR1 is MRHNA and CDR2 is SNTAGT in the germline V gene. Trimming pared 5 bases from V and 4 bases from J, leaving 11 bases between. This CDR3 spans 14 amino acids.